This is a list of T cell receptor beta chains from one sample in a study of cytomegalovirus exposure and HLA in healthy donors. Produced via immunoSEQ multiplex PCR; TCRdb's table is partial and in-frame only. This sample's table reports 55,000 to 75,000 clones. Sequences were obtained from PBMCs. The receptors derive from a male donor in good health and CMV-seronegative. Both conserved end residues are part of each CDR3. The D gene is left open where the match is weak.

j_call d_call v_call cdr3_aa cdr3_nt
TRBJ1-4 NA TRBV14 CASSLDMSGELFF TGTGCCAGCAGCCTGGACATGTCTGGGGAACTGTTTTTT
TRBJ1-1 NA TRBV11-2 CASSLVNSHTEAFF TGTGCCAGCAGCTTAGTAAACAGCCACACTGAAGCTTTCTTT
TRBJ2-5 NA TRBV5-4 CASSFGLISTYQETQYF TGTGCCAGCAGCTTCGGACTCATTAGCACTTACCAAGAGACCCAGTACTTC
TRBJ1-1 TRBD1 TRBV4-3 CASSQLLDRAGAFF TGCGCCAGCAGCCAACTGCTGGACAGGGCGGGAGCTTTCTTT
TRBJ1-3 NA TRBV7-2 CASSLPGGYDGNTIYF TGTGCCAGCAGCTTACCCGGAGGGTACGATGGAAACACCATATATTTT
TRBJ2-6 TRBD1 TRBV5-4 CASNVAVGQGFSGANVLTF TGTGCCAGCAACGTGGCAGTGGGACAGGGTTTCTCTGGGGCCAACGTCCTGACTTTC
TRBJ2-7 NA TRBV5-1 CASSLAAQDSYEQYF TGCGCCAGCAGCTTGGCCGCACAGGACAGTTACGAGCAGTACTTC
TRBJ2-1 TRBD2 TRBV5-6 CASSPLAGGKGSSYNEQFF TGTGCCAGCAGCCCCTTAGCGGGGGGTAAAGGTAGCTCCTACAATGAGCAGTTCTTC
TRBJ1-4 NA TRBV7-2 CASSSGGGHQEKLFF TGTGCCAGCAGCTCGGGGGGAGGGCACCAAGAAAAACTGTTTTTT
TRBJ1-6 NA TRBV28 CASSGRVWSPLHF TGTGCCAGCAGTGGGAGGGTATGGTCACCCCTCCACTTT
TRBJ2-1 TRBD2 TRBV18 CASSPRRPEVISGGASSNEQFF TGTGCCAGCTCACCGAGGCGACCCGAAGTTATAAGCGGGGGGGCCTCTAGCAATGAGCAGTTCTTC
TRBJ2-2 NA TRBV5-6 CASSLVGAADTGELFF TGTGCCAGCAGCTTGGTTGGCGCGGCGGACACCGGGGAGCTGTTTTTT
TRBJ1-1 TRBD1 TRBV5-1 CASSLNRGLGNTEAFF TGCGCCAGCAGCTTGAATAGGGGGCTAGGGAACACTGAAGCTTTCTTT
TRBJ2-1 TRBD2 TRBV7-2 CASSLGSGSSYNEQFF TGTGCCAGCAGCTTAGGTAGCGGGAGTTCCTACAATGAGCAGTTCTTC
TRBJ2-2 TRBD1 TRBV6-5 CASIPDRGLTGELFF TGTGCCAGCATCCCGGACAGGGGGCTGACCGGGGAGCTGTTTTTT
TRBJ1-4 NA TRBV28 CASSGRRGLLEDNEKLFF TGTGCCAGCAGCGGTCGCAGGGGCCTTTTGGAGGATAATGAAAAACTGTTTTTT
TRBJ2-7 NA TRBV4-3 CASSQEAGSAYEQYF TGCGCCAGCAGCCAAGAGGCGGGAAGCGCCTACGAGCAGTACTTC